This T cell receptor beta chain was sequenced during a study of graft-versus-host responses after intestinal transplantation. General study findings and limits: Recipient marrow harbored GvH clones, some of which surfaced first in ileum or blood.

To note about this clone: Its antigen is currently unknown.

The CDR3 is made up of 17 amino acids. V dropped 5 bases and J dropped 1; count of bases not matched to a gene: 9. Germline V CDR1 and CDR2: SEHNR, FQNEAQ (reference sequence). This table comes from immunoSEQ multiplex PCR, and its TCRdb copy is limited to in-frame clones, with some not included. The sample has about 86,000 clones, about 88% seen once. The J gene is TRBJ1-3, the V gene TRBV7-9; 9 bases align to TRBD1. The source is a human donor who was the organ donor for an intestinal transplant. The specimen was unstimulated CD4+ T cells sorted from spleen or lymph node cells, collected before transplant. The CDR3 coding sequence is TGTGCCAGCAGCCCAATACAGGGGGCGCGATCTGGAAACACCATATATTTT. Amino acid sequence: CASSPIQGARSGNTIYF.